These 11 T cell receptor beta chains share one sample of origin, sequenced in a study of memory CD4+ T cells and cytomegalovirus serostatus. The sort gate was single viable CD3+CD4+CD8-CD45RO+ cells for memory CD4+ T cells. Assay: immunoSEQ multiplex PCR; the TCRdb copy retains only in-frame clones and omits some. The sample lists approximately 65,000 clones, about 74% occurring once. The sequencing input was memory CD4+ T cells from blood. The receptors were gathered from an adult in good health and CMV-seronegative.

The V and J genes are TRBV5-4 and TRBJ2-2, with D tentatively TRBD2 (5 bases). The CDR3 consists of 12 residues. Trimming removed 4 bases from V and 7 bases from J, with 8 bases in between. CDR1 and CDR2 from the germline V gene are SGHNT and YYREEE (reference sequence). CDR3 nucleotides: TGTGCCAGCAGCGTGGACTTCGGGGAGCTGTTTTTT. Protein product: CASSVDFGELFF.

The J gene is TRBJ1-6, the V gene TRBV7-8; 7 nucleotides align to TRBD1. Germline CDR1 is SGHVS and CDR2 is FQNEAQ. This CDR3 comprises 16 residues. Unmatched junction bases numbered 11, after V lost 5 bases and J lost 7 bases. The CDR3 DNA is TGTGCCAGCAGCGCCCAACCCGGGACAGCCAATTCACCCCTCCACTTT. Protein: CASSAQPGTANSPLHF.

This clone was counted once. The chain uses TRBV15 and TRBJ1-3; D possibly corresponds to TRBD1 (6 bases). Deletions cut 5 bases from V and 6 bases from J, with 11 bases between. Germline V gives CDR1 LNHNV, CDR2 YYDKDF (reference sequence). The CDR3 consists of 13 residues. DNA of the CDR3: TGTGCCACCAGCTCAGGGGCGGAAAACACCATATATTTT. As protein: CATSSGAENTIYF.

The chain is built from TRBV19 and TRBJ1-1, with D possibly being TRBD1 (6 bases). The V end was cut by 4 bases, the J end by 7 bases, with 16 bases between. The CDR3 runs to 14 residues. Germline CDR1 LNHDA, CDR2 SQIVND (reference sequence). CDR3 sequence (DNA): TGTGCCAGTAGTAGATACGGGACAAGTCATGAAGCTTTCTTT. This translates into CASSRYGTSHEAFF.

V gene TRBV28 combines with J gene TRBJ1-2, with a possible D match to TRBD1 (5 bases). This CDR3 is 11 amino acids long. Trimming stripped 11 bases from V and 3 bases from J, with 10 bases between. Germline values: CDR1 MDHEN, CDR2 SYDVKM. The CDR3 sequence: CAVGVDYGYTF. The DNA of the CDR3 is TGTGCCGTAGGGGTGGACTATGGCTACACCTTC.

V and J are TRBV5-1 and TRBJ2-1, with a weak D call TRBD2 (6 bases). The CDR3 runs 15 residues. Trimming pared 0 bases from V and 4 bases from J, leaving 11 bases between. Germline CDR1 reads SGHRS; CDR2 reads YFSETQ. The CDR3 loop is CASSLVREPYNEQFF. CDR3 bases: TGCGCCAGCAGCTTGGTACGGGAGCCTTACAATGAGCAGTTCTTC.

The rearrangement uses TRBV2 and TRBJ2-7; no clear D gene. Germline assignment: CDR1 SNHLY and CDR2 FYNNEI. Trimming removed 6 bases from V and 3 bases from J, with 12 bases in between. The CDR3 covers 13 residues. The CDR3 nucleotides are TGTGCCAGCAGCGAAACCTGGGGCTACGAGCAGTACTTC. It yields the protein CASSETWGYEQYF.

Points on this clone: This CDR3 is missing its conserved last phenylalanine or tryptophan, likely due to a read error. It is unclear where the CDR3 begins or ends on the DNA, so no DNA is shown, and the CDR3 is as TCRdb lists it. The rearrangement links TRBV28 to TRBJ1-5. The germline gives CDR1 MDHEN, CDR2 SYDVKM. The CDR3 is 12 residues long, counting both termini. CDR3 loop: CASSGGANYVGL.

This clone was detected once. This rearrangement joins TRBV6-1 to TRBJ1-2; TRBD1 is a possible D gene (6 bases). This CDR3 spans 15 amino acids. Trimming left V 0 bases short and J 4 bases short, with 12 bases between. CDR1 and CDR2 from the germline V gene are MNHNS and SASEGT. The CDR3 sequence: CASSEARQVIYGYTF. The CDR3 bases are TGTGCCAGCAGTGAAGCCCGACAGGTGATCTATGGCTACACCTTC.

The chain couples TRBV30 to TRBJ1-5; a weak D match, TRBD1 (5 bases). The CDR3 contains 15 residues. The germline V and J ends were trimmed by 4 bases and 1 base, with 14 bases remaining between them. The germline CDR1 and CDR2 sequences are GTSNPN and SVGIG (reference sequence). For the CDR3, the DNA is TGTGCCTGGAACCACGGGGGGGGGAGCAATCAGCCCCAGCATTTT. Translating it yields CAWNHGGGSNQPQHF.

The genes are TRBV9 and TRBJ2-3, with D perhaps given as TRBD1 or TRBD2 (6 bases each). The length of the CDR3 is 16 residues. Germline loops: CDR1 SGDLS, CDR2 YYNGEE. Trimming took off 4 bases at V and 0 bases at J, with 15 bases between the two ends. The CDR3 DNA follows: TGTGCCAGCAGCTCTAGGGGGACTTCTAGCACAGATACGCAGTATTTT. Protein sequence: CASSSRGTSSTDTQYF.